The clone carrying this T cell receptor (beta chain) was observed a handful of times. What it recognizes is unknown. TCRdb analysed the reads with MiXCR anew, one entry per CDR3 protein. The data show 450,000 to 600,000 distinct CDR3 sequences, about two fifths seen once. The CDR3 spans 14 residues. Deletions cut 2 bases from V and 0 bases from J, with 8 bases between. Germline-derived CDR1 and CDR2 are SEHNR and FQNEAQ (reference sequence). These data originate in a study of T cell repertoires in cytomegalovirus infection. The sample here was cultured PBMCs, taken from culture after CMV antigen stimulation. V gene TRBV7-9 combines with J gene TRBJ2-7; D remains ambiguous. The sequence was collected from a human donor in good health (CMV status not recorded). Some clones in this sample may be carry-over from other donors' samples. CDR3 coding DNA: TGTGCCAGCAGCTTACCTGCGAGCTCCTACGAGCAGTACTTC. This translates into CASSLPASSYEQYF.